The rows below give T cell receptor beta chains drawn from one sample of a study of blood T cell repertoires in COVID-19. The protocol was immunoSEQ multiplex PCR, while the TCRdb copy is restricted to in-frame clones and leaves out a portion. The table shows just under 85,000 clones, with under 85% occurring only once. The material sequenced was peripheral blood. The receptors were sampled from a woman of 80 years or more with acute or convalescent COVID-19. Each CDR3 is given with its conserved first and last residue. The D gene is left open where the match is weak. Clone size, where shown, is once, few, many, or a class for clones that have expanded.

NA	TRBD2	TRBV9	TRBJ2-3	CASSTGTSGSTDTQYF	TGTGCCAGCAGCACCGGGACTAGCGGGAGCACAGATACGCAGTATTTT
NA	NA	TRBV5-4	TRBJ1-6	CASSLDYPGNSPLHF	TGTGCCAGCAGCTTGGACTATCCCGGAAATTCACCCCTCCACTTT
NA	TRBD2	TRBV11-2	TRBJ2-3	CASSMTSGRAGRTDTQYF	TGTGCCAGCAGCATGACTAGCGGGAGGGCCGGACGGACAGATACGCAGTATTTT
NA	TRBD2	TRBV6-4	TRBJ2-1	CASSEETSGVSSYNEQFF	TGTGCCAGCAGTGAGGAGACTAGCGGGGTTAGCTCCTACAATGAGCAGTTCTTC
NA	TRBD1	TRBV3-1/TRBV3-2	TRBJ2-1	CASSQGWGRGRVGEQFF	TGTGCCAGCAGCCAAGGGTGGGGCAGGGGGCGCGTCGGGGAGCAGTTCTTC
NA	TRBD1	TRBV28	TRBJ1-2	CASSLGTGGYGYTF	TGTGCCAGCAGTTTAGGGACAGGGGGATATGGCTACACCTTC
NA	TRBD1	TRBV3-1/TRBV3-2	TRBJ1-5	CASSQVQGVQPQHF	TGTGCCAGCAGCCAAGTTCAGGGGGTTCAGCCCCAGCATTTT
NA	TRBD1	TRBV5-1	TRBJ2-5	CASSHRGQETQYF	TGCGCCAGCAGCCACAGGGGCCAAGAGACCCAGTACTTC
NA	NA	TRBV6-5	TRBJ2-2	CASTTENTGELFF	TGTGCCAGCACTACTGAGAACACCGGGGAGCTGTTTTTT
NA	TRBD1	TRBV12-3/TRBV12-4	TRBJ1-2	CASSQQGGYGYTF	TGTGCCAGCAGTCAACAGGGGGGGTATGGCTACACCTTC
NA	TRBD1	TRBV11-2	TRBJ2-3	CASSWGQGDTDTQYF	TGTGCCAGCAGCTGGGGACAGGGGGACACAGATACGCAGTATTTT
once	TRBD2	TRBV19	TRBJ2-7	CASARAGAYEQYF	TGTGCCAGCGCCCGAGCGGGAGCATACGAGCAGTACTTC
NA	TRBD2	TRBV6-2/TRBV6-3	TRBJ2-7	CASSYIIAGGHSYEQYF	TGTGCCAGCAGTTACATAATAGCGGGAGGACACTCCTACGAGCAGTACTTC
NA	NA	TRBV9	TRBJ2-1	CASSPHQQGDEQFF	TGTGCCAGCAGCCCACACCAACAGGGAGATGAGCAGTTCTTC
NA	NA	TRBV30	TRBJ1-4	CAWSHTGLDEKLFF	TGTGCCTGGAGTCACACGGGGTTGGACGAAAAACTGTTTTTT
once	NA	TRBV18	TRBJ2-7	CASSPRGQRGYEQYF	TGTGCCAGCTCACCACGCGGACAGAGGGGCTACGAGCAGTACTTC
few	NA	TRBV15	TRBJ2-7	CATSTDGTYEQYF	TGTGCCACCAGCACGGACGGGACCTACGAGCAGTACTTC
NA	NA	TRBV2	TRBJ2-7	CASRGLRESYEQYF	TGTGCCAGCAGGGGCCTCCGGGAGAGTTACGAGCAGTACTTC
NA	NA	TRBV7-2	TRBJ2-7	CASSLGPGASYEQYF	TGTGCCAGCAGCTTAGGTCCAGGGGCCTCCTACGAGCAGTACTTC
NA	TRBD1	TRBV6-5	TRBJ2-2	CASRTGGANTGELFF	TGTGCCAGCAGGACAGGGGGCGCAAACACCGGGGAGCTGTTTTTT
few	TRBD2	TRBV11-2	TRBJ2-1	CASTGQLAGVEQFF	TGTGCCAGCACCGGACAACTAGCGGGAGTTGAGCAGTTCTTC
NA	NA	TRBV6-5	TRBJ2-2	CASSLTTFGELFF	TGTGCCAGCAGTCTGACTACCTTCGGGGAGCTGTTTTTT
NA	TRBD1	TRBV29-1	TRBJ2-5	CSAMGQGRGETQYF	TGCAGCGCGATGGGACAGGGGAGAGGAGAGACCCAGTACTTC
once	TRBD1	TRBV7-8	TRBJ1-1	CASSLQIGQGGTEAFF	TGTGCCAGCAGCCTCCAGATCGGACAGGGGGGCACTGAAGCTTTCTTT
NA	TRBD1	TRBV30	TRBJ2-7	CAWTGQGSHEQYF	TGTGCCTGGACGGGACAGGGTAGCCACGAGCAGTACTTC
NA	TRBD1	TRBV10-3	TRBJ1-6	CAISRGQSYNSPLHF	TGTGCCATCAGTAGGGGACAGTCCTATAATTCACCCCTCCACTTT
NA	TRBD2	TRBV7-9	TRBJ2-7	CASSPGLAGGPEQYF	TGTGCCAGCAGCCCTGGACTAGCGGGAGGGCCCGAGCAGTACTTC
NA	NA	TRBV19	TRBJ1-2	CASSVTAFGYGYTF	TGTGCCAGTAGTGTGACAGCTTTCGGCTATGGCTACACCTTC
NA	NA	TRBV5-1	TRBJ2-3	CASSPLTTGTDTQYF	TGCGCCAGCAGCCCCTTGACTACTGGCACAGATACGCAGTATTTT
NA	NA	TRBV5-1	TRBJ1-6	CASSLEGQGSLGNSPLHF	TGCGCCAGCAGCTTGGAAGGGCAGGGGAGTTTGGGTAATTCACCCCTCCACTTT
NA	NA	TRBV10-3	TRBJ1-2	CATRSNTGNYGYTF	TGTGCCACCCGAAGTAATACAGGGAACTATGGCTACACCTTC
NA	NA	TRBV5-1	TRBJ1-6	CASSSDGGRSSPLHF	TGCGCCAGCAGCTCGGACGGGGGGCGAAGTTCACCCCTCCACTTT
NA	NA	TRBV11-2	TRBJ1-5	CASSLEGESNQPQHF	TGTGCCAGCAGCTTAGAAGGGGAAAGCAATCAGCCCCAGCATTTT
once	NA	TRBV6-6	TRBJ2-7	CASSYSEREQYF	TGTGCCAGCAGTTACTCGGAGCGAGAGCAGTACTTC
NA	NA	TRBV6-1	TRBJ1-6	CASSEGQGHSPLHF	TGTGCCAGCAGTGAGGGTCAGGGCCATTCACCCCTCCACTTT